A single sample is the source of the 27 T cell receptor beta chains below, sequenced in a study of cytomegalovirus exposure and HLA in healthy donors. With 60 Vbeta and 13 Jbeta primers, the PCR was carried out. Profiled with immunoSEQ multiplex PCR; TCRdb holds only in-frame clones, not every one. The table has 130,000 or so clones, approximately 71% seen once. Sequences were obtained from PBMCs. The source of these receptors is a woman aged 55-69 years in good health and CMV-seronegative.

V is TRBV28 and J is TRBJ1-1, with 8 bases aligning to TRBD1. The V gene's germline CDR1 is MDHEN and CDR2 SYDVKM. The CDR3 sequence is 15 residues long. V dropped 5 bases and J dropped 1; count of bases not matched to a gene: 6. As DNA, the CDR3 is TGTGCCAGCAGTGTTGGAGGGACAGGGAACACTGAAGCTTTCTTT. Amino acids: CASSVGGTGNTEAFF.

The V gene is TRBV6-5, the J gene TRBJ1-1; D possibly corresponds to TRBD1 (6 bases). The germline V gene has CDR1 MNHEY and CDR2 SVGAGI. CDR3 size: 12 residues. Trimming removed 5 bases from V and 4 bases from J, with 8 bases in between. The CDR3 protein is CASSRGGTEAFF. The CDR3 bases are TGTGCCAGCAGTAGGGGGGGCACTGAAGCTTTCTTT.

The table lists this clone with a count of one. The J gene is TRBJ2-7, the V gene TRBV19; maybe TRBD2 (5 bases). CDR1 is LNHDA, CDR2 SQIVND, per germline (reference sequence). This CDR3 region has 12 residues. The germline V and J ends were trimmed by 4 bases and 5 bases, with 9 bases remaining between them. DNA of the CDR3: TGTGCCAGTAGTAGCGCTAGCCACGAGCAGTACTTC. This sequence encodes CASSSASHEQYF.

The chain employs TRBV28 and TRBJ1-1; possibly TRBD1 for D (6 bases). The germline V gene has CDR1 MDHEN and CDR2 SYDVKM. V lost 5 bases and J lost 2, with 15 bases in between. This CDR3 is 15 amino acids long. CDR3 protein: CASSARDIVNTEAFF. In DNA, the CDR3 is TGTGCCAGCAGTGCCCGGGACATAGTTAACACTGAAGCTTTCTTT. The full variable domain, in which reference TRBV28 and TRBJ1-1 provide the parts outside the CDR3, is DVKVTQSSRYLVKRTGEKVFLECVQDMDHENMFWYRQDPGLGLRLIYFSYDVKMKEKGDIPEGYSVSREKKERFSLILESASTNQTSMYLCASSARDIVNTEAFFGQGTRLTVV.

The chain combines TRBV4-1 with TRBJ2-7; the D is unclear. This CDR3 is built from 12 residues. Per the germline V gene, CDR1 is MGHRA and CDR2 is YSYEKL. Deletions cut 1 base from V and 5 bases from J, with 6 bases between. The chain's CDR3 is CASSQAVDEQYF. CDR3 bases: TGCGCCAGCAGCCAAGCAGTCGACGAGCAGTACTTC.

Details on this clone: An end of the junction differs from the germline gene, which may be a read error. The rearrangement joins TRBV7-7 to TRBJ2-7, with D perhaps TRBD1 (6 bases). This CDR3 region has 15 residues. Germline V gene lookup returns CDR1 SSHAT and CDR2 FNYEAQ (reference sequence). CDR3 amino acids: CASSLDRNGPYEQYF. CDR3 nucleotides: TGTGCTAGCAGCTTAGACAGGAACGGTCCCTACGAGCAGTACTTC.

The chain uses TRBV30 and TRBJ1-6, with 7 bases lining up with TRBD1. Germline-derived CDR1 and CDR2 are GTSNPN and SVGIG (reference sequence). Trimming at V came to 3 bases and at J to 0 bases, leaving 5 bases not matched to a gene. The CDR3 contains 16 residues. The CDR3 protein is CAWRPGQSSYNSPLHF. CDR3 nucleotide sequence: TGTGCCTGGAGGCCGGGACAGAGCTCCTATAATTCACCCCTCCACTTT.

V usage is TRBV27 and J usage is TRBJ2-7; D perhaps matches TRBD1 (5 bases). CDR3 size: 16 residues. The germline CDR1 and CDR2 sequences are MNHEY and SMNVEV (reference sequence). Trimming stripped 4 bases from V and 3 bases from J, with 19 bases between. For the CDR3, the DNA is TGTGCCAGCAGTTCTCGCAGGGCAAGTAGTTACTACGAGCAGTACTTC. Protein: CASSSRRASSYYEQYF.

V usage is TRBV5-8 and J usage is TRBJ2-5, with 13 bases matching TRBD2. The ends lost 6 bases at V and 4 bases at J; junction bases unmatched: 9. CDR3 length: 16 amino acids. Germline V gene lookup returns CDR1 SGHTS and CDR2 YDEGEE. Here the CDR3 DNA reads TGTGCCAGCACCCCGACTAGCGGGAGGTCGAGAGAGACCCAGTACTTC. It yields the protein CASTPTSGRSRETQYF.

V usage is TRBV27 and J usage is TRBJ2-5, with D maybe TRBD2 (6 bases). The ends were cut back, 6 bases at V and 2 bases at J, with 16 bases in the middle. This CDR3 region has 15 residues. In germline, CDR1 is MNHEY, CDR2 SMNVEV (reference sequence). In DNA, the CDR3 is TGTGCCAGCAGCCACTCCGGGACTCCTCAAGAGACCCAGTACTTC. Translated: CASSHSGTPQETQYF.

This clone has just a few counts. The rearrangement joins TRBV30 to TRBJ2-7; 13 bases are shared with TRBD2. Per germline, CDR1 GTSNPN and CDR2 SVGIG (reference sequence). Trimming cost V 0 bases and J 2 bases; bases outside gene matches: 1. The CDR3 sequence is 15 residues long. The CDR3, as DNA: TGTGCCTGGAGTGTACTAGCGGGGGGGACCTACGAGCAGTACTTC. Translating gives CAWSVLAGGTYEQYF.

The chain couples TRBV12-5 to TRBJ2-1; 13 positions match TRBD2. The trim removed 2 bases at V and 3 bases at J, leaving 13 bases unmatched. Germline CDR1 and CDR2: LGHNT and FRNRAP. The CDR3 is made up of 20 amino acids. The CDR3 DNA is TGTGCTAGTGGTTTGTCTCCGGGACTAGCGGGACAAGGGGGCTACAATGAGCAGTTCTTC. Encoded protein: CASGLSPGLAGQGGYNEQFF.

This chain joins TRBV7-2 and TRBJ2-7; D is possibly TRBD2 (5 bases). The CDR3 sequence is 14 residues long. Germline V gene sequence: CDR1 SGHTA, CDR2 FQGNSA. Trimming removed 4 bases from V and 3 bases from J, with 13 bases in between. The CDR3 nucleotides read TGTGCCAGCAGCTCGACTGGACTGATCTACGAGCAGTACTTC. Amino acids: CASSSTGLIYEQYF.

V usage is TRBV18 and J usage is TRBJ2-2; TRBD2 matches 11 bases. The CDR3 has 15 residues. The J segment lost 3 bases and the V segment lost 6 bases, leaving 3 bases of the junction unmatched. The V gene's germline CDR1 is KGHSH and CDR2 LQKENI. The CDR3 region has the DNA TGTGCCAGCTCTTGGACTAGCGGGCACACCGGGGAGCTGTTTTTT. It yields the protein CASSWTSGHTGELFF.

This chain joins TRBV9 and TRBJ1-1, with TRBD1 as a possible D gene (6 bases). With 7 bases removed from V and 0 bases from J, the gap between germline ends came to 16 bases. The germline V gene encodes CDR1 SGDLS and CDR2 YYNGEE. The CDR3 spans 15 residues. The CDR3 DNA reads TGTGCCAGCGCTGATACCAGGGGAATGAACACTGAAGCTTTCTTT. It codes for CASADTRGMNTEAFF.

The chain links TRBV18 to TRBJ2-1; D remains ambiguous. This CDR3 spans 14 amino acids. Germline assignment: CDR1 KGHSH and CDR2 LQKENI. Deletions cut 5 bases from V and 0 bases from J, with 8 bases between. CDR3 bases: TGTGCCAGCTCAAAAGAGAGCTCCTACAATGAGCAGTTCTTC. Residues: CASSKESSYNEQFF.

The V and J genes are TRBV7-9 and TRBJ2-5, with TRBD2 as a possible D gene (5 bases). This CDR3 has 17 amino acids. CDR1 SEHNR and CDR2 FQNEAQ come from the germline V gene (reference sequence). V was trimmed by 4 bases and J by 1 base, leaving 19 bases between them. Here the CDR3 reads CASSSLVSPRAQETQYF. The CDR3 DNA follows: TGTGCCAGCAGCTCATTAGTCAGTCCGAGGGCCCAAGAGACCCAGTACTTC.

The genes are TRBV15 and TRBJ1-6, with TRBD1 matching 8 bases. J gave up 9 bases and V 4 bases, and 8 bases lay outside the gene matches. The CDR3 covers 15 residues. Germline CDR1 LNHNV, CDR2 YYDKDF (reference sequence). CDR3 DNA sequence: TGTGCCACCAGCAATTTGGACAGGGCCGGTTCACCCCTCCACTTT. The encoded protein is CATSNLDRAGSPLHF.

This rearrangement joins TRBV11-3 to TRBJ2-1; no firm D call. Trimming removed 5 bases at V and 8 bases at J, with 13 bases between. Germline CDR1 SGHNT, CDR2 YENEEA. The CDR3 loop spans 13 amino acids. In nucleotides, the CDR3 is TGTGCCAGCAGCCCTAGGAGTATCGATGAGCAGTTCTTC. It translates to CASSPRSIDEQFF.

As to this clone: The same CDR3 is also encoded by other DNA sequences in this sample. The gene calls are TRBV4-1 and TRBJ2-7, with 13 bases aligning to TRBD2. V trimming: 3 bases; J trimming: 3 bases; junction bases outside the gene matches: 14. The germline gives CDR1 MGHRA, CDR2 YSYEKL. This CDR3 is 19 amino acids long. CDR3 in DNA: TGCGCCAGCAGCCATGAACAGGGGGGGGGACTAGCGGGAAACTACGAGCAGTACTTC. It specifies CASSHEQGGGLAGNYEQYF.

The V and J genes are TRBV6-1 and TRBJ2-1; TRBD2 is a possible D gene (6 bases). This CDR3 has 13 amino acids. Trimming cost V 6 bases and J 2 bases, with 8 bases left between them. Germline V gives CDR1 MNHNS, CDR2 SASEGT. CDR3 DNA: TGTGCCAGCAGGGGGGGAGCCTACAATGAGCAGTTCTTC. Its translation: CASRGGAYNEQFF.

On this clone itself: A junction end diverges from the germline sequence, so it may reflect a read error. This sequence joins TRBV7-9 and TRBJ1-2; D is possibly TRBD1 (6 bases). The CDR3 is made up of 12 amino acids. Germline V gene data show CDR1 as SEHNR and CDR2 as FQNEAQ (reference sequence). CDR3 residues: CSSSLGGGGYTF. In nucleotides, the CDR3 is TGTTCCAGCAGCTTAGGGGGAGGAGGCTACACCTTC.

This clone was detected only once. This chain joins TRBV5-1 and TRBJ1-4; 7 bases are a match to TRBD1. The CDR3 totals 13 residues. V dropped 2 bases and J dropped 8; count of bases not matched to a gene: 3. Germline V lookup: CDR1 SGHRS, CDR2 YFSETQ. The CDR3 nucleotides read TGCGCCAGCAGCTTCCAGGGGGACGAAAAACTGTTTTTT. This encodes CASSFQGDEKLFF.

The chain combines TRBV7-2 with TRBJ1-1; D is undetermined. The V end was cut by 5 bases, the J end by 3 bases, with 10 bases between. The CDR3 contains 13 residues. Looked up from germline, CDR1 is SGHTA and CDR2 is FQGNSA. CDR3 DNA: TGTGCCAGCAGCACCCAACAGTACACTGAAGCTTTCTTT. Its translation: CASSTQQYTEAFF.

The chain joins TRBV2 to TRBJ2-1, with D maybe TRBD2 (6 bases). In germline, CDR1 is SNHLY, CDR2 FYNNEI. CDR3 length equals 14 residues. V gave up 6 bases and J gave up 4 bases, with 13 bases separating them. This chain's CDR3 is CASRAGGVYNEQFF. CDR3 nucleotides: TGTGCCAGCAGGGCCGGGGGTGTGTACAATGAGCAGTTCTTC.

Note on this clone: A junction boundary mismatches the germline segment, possibly from a read error. This sequence joins TRBV7-9 and TRBJ2-2; a possible D gene is TRBD1 (5 bases). Germline V gene lookup returns CDR1 SEHNR and CDR2 FQNEAQ (reference sequence). CDR3 length: 15 amino acids. The chain's CDR3 is CSSSFWPGKAGELFF. In nucleotides, the CDR3 is TGTTCCAGCAGCTTCTGGCCAGGGAAGGCCGGGGAGCTGTTTTTT.

The rearrangement links TRBV28 to TRBJ1-2; 7 nucleotides match TRBD1. The CDR3 length is 15 residues. Germline V lookup: CDR1 MDHEN, CDR2 SYDVKM. V gave up 7 bases and J gave up 8 bases; unmatched junction bases: 16. The CDR3 DNA is TGTGCCAGCACGGAGCCAAGGGGGCGTCAACACGGCTACACCTTC. Protein product: CASTEPRGRQHGYTF.